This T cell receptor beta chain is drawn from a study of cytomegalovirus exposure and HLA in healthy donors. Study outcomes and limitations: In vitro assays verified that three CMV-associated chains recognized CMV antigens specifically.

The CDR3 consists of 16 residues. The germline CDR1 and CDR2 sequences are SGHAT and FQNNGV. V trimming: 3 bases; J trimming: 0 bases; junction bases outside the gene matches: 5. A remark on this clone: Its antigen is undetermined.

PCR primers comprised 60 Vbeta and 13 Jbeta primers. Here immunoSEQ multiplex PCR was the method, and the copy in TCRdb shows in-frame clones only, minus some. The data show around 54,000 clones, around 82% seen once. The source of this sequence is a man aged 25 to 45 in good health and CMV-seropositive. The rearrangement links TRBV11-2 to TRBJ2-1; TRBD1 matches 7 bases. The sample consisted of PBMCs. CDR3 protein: CASSFTGASSYNEQFF. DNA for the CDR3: TGTGCCAGCAGCTTCACAGGGGCGAGCTCCTACAATGAGCAGTTCTTC.